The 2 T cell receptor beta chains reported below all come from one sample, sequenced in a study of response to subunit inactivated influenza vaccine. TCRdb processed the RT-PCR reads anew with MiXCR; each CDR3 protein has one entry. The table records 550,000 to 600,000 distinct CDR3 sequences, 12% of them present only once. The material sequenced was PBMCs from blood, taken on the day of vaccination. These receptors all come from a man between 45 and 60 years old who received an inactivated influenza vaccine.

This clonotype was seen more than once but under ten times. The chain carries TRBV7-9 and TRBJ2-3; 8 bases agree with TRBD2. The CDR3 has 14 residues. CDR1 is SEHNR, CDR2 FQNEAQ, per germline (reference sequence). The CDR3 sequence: CVSWALAETDTQYF. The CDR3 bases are TGTGTCAGTTGGGCACTAGCGGAAACAGATACGCAGTATTTT. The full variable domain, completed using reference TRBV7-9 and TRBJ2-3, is DTGVSQNPRHKITKRGQNVTFRCDPISEHNRLYWYRQTLGQGPEFLTYFQNEAQLEKSRLLSDRFSAERPKGSFSTLEIQRTEQGDSAMYLCVSWALAETDTQYFGPGTRLTVL.

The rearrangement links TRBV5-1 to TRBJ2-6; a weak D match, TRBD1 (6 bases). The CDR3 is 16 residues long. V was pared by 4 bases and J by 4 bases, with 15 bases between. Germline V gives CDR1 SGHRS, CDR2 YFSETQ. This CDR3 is CASSTKPGVGANVLTF. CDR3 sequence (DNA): TGCGCCAGCAGCACCAAACCAGGGGTCGGGGCCAACGTCCTGACTTTC.